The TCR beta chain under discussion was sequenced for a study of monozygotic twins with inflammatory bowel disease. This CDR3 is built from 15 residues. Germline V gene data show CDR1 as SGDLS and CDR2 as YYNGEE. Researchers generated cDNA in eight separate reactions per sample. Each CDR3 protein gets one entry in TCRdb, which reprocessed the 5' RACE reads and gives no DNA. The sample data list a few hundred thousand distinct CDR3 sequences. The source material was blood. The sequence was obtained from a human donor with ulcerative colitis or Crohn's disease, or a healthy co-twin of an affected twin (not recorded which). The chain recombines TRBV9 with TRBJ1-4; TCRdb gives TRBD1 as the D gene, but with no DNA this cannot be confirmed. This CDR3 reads CASSISGTRNEKLFF.